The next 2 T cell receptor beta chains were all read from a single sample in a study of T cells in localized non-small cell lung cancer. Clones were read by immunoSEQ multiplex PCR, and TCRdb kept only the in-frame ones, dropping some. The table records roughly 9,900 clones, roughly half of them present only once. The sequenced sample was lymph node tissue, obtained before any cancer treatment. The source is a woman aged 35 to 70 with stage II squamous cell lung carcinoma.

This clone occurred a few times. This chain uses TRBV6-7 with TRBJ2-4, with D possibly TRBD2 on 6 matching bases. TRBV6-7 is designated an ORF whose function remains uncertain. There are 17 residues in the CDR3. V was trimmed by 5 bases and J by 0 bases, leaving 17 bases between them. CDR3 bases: TGTGCCAGCAGTGGTTTTGGGGACTCCCTAGCCAAAAACATTCAGTACTTC. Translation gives CASSGFGDSLAKNIQYF.

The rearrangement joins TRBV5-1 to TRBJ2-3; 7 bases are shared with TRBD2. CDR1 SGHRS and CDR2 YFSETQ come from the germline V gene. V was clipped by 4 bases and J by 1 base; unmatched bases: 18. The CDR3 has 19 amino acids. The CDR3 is CASSRPSGLSSAGTDTQYF. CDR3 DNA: TGCGCCAGCAGCAGACCTAGCGGACTCAGCTCCGCCGGCACAGATACGCAGTATTTT. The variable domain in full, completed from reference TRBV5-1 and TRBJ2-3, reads KAGVTQTPRYLIKTRGQQVTLSCSPISGHRSVSWYQQTPGQGLQFLFEYFSETQRNKGNFPGRFSGRQFSNSRSEMNVSTLELGDSALYLCASSRPSGLSSAGTDTQYFGPGTRLTVL.